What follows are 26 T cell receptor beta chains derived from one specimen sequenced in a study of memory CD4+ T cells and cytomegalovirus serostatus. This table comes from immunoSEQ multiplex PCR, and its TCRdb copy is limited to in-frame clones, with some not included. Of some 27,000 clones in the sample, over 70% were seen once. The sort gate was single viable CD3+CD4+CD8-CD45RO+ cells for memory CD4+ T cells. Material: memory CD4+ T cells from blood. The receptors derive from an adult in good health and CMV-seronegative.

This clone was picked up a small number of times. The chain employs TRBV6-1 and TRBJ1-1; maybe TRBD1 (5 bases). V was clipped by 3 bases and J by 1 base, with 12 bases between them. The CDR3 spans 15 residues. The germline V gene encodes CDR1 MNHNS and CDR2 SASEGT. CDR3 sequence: CASSDGGKRNTEAFF. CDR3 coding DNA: TGTGCCAGCAGTGATGGGGGGAAAAGGAACACTGAAGCTTTCTTT.

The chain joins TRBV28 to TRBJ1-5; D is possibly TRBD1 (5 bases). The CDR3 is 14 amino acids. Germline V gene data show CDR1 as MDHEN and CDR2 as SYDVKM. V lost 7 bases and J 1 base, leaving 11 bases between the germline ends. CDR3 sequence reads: CASIGGGSNQPQHF. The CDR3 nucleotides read TGTGCCAGCATCGGGGGGGGGAGCAATCAGCCCCAGCATTTT.

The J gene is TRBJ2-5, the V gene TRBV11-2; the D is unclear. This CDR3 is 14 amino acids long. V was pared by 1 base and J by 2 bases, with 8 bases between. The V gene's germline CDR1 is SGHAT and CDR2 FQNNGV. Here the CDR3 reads CASSLGLEQETQYF. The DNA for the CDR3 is TGTGCCAGCAGCTTAGGACTGGAACAAGAGACCCAGTACTTC.

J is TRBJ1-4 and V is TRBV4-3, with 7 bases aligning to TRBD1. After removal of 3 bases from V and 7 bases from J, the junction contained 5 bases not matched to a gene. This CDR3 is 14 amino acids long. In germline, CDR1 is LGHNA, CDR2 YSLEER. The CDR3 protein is CASSQKTGSEKLFF. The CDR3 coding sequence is TGCGCCAGCAGCCAGAAGACAGGGAGTGAAAAACTGTTTTTT.

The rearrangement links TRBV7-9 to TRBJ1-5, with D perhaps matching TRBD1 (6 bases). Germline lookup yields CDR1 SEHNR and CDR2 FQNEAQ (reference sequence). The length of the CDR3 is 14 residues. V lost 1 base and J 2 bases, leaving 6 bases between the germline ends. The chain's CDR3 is CASSLDRGNQPQHF. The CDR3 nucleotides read TGTGCCAGCAGCTTAGACAGGGGCAATCAGCCCCAGCATTTT.

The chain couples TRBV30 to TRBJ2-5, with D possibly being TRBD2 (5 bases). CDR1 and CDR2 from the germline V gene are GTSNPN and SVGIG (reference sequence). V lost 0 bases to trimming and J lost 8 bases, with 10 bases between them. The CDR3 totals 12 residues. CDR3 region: CAWSVEGPTQYF. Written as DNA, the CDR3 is TGTGCCTGGAGTGTAGAGGGTCCAACCCAGTACTTC. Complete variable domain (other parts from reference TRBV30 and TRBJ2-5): SQTIHQWPATLVQPVGSPLSLECTVEGTSNPNLYWYRQAAGRGLQLLFYSVGIGQISSEVPQNLSASRPQDRQFILSSKKLLLSDSGFYLCAWSVEGPTQYFGPGTRLLVL.

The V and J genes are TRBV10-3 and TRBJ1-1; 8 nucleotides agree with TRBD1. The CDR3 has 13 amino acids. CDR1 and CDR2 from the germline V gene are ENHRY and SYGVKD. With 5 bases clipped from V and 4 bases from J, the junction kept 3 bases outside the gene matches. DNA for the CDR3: TGTGCCATCAGTTCCGGGACAGGCACTGAAGCTTTCTTT. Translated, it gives CAISSGTGTEAFF.

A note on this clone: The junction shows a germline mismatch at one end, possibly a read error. The CDR3 here is CASSEGGGTSGVYNEQFF. For the CDR3, the DNA is TGTGCCAGCAGCGAAGGGGGTGGGACTAGCGGGGTATACAATGAGCAGTTCTTC. The rearrangement joins TRBV6-1 to TRBJ2-1, with 13 positions matching TRBD2. Germline values: CDR1 MNHNS, CDR2 SASEGT. The CDR3 covers 18 residues.

CDR3 sequence reads: CASSRTALMQYF. DNA of the CDR3: TGTGCCAGCAGCCGGACAGCGCTCATGCAGTACTTC. The chain carries TRBV27 and TRBJ2-7; TRBD1 is a possible D gene (6 bases). Trimming shortened V by 6 bases and J by 9 bases, and 15 bases separated the two germline ends. There are 12 residues in the CDR3. CDR1 is MNHEY and CDR2 is SMNVEV in the germline V gene (reference sequence).

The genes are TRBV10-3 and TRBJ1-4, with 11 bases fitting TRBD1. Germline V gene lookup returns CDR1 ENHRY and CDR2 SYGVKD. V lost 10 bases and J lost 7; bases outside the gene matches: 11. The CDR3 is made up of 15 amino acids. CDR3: CATSPDRGRSEKLFF. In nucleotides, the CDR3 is TGTGCCACCTCACCGGACAGGGGGCGAAGTGAAAAACTGTTTTTT.

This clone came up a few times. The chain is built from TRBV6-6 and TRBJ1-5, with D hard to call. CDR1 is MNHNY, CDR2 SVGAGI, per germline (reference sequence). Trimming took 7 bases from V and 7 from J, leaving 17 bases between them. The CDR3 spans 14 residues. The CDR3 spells CASNPPDLGQPQHF. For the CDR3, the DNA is TGTGCCAGCAATCCCCCGGATCTGGGGCAGCCCCAGCATTTT.

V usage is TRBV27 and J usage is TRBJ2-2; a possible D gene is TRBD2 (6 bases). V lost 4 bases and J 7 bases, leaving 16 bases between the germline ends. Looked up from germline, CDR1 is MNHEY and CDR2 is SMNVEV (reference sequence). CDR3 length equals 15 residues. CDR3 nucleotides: TGTGCCAGCAGTTCCCTCCCAGAGGGAGGCGGGGAGCTGTTTTTT. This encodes CASSSLPEGGGELFF.

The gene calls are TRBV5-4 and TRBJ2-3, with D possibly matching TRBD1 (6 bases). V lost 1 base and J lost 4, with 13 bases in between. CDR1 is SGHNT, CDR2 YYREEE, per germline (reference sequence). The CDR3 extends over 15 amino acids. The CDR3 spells CASSLPGAVADTQYF. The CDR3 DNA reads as TGTGCCAGCAGCTTGCCAGGGGCGGTTGCAGATACGCAGTATTTT.

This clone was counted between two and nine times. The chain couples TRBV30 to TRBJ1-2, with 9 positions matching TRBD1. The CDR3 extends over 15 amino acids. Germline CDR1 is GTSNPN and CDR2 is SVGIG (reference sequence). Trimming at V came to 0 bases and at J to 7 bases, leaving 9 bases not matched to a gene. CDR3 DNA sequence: TGTGCCTGGAGTGTACAGGGGGCGCCGGCGTTTGGCTACACCTTC. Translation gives CAWSVQGAPAFGYTF.

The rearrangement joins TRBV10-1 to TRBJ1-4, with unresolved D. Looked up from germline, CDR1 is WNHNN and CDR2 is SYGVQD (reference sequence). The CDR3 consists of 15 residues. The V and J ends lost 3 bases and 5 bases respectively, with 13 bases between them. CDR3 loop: CASSESLGRNEKLFF. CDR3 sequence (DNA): TGCGCCAGCAGTGAATCTCTCGGGAGGAATGAAAAACTGTTTTTT.

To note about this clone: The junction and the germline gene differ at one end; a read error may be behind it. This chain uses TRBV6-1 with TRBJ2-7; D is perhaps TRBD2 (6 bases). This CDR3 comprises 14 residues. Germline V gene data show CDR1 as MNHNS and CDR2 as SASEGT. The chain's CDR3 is CASREGLSSYEQYF. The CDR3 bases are TGTGCCAGCAGAGAAGGACTATCCTCCTACGAGCAGTACTTC.

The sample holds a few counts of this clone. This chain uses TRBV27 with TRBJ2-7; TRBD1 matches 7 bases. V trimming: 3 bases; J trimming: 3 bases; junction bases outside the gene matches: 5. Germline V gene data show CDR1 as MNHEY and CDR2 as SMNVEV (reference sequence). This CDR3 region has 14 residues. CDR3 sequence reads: CASSFAPGGYEQYF. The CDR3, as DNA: TGTGCCAGCAGTTTTGCTCCAGGGGGCTACGAGCAGTACTTC.

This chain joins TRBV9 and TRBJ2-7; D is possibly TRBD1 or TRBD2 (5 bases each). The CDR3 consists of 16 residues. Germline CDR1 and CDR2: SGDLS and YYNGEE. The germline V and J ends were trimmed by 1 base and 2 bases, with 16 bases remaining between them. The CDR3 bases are TGTGCCAGCAGCGTAAGGCCAAGGGACCGCCCCTACGAGCAGTACTTC. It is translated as CASSVRPRDRPYEQYF.

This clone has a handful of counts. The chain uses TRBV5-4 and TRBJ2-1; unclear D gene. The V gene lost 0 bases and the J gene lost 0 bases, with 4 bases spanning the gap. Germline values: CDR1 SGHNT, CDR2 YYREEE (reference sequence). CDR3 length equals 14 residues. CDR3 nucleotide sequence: TGTGCCAGCAGCTTGGAGGGCTCCTACAATGAGCAGTTCTTC. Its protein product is CASSLEGSYNEQFF.

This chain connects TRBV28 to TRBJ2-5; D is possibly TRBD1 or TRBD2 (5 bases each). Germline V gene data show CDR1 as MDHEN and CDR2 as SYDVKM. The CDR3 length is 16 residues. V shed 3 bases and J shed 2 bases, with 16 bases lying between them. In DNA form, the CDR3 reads TGTGCCAGCAGTTTCTCCCCCGGGGCAGGGCAAGAGACCCAGTACTTC. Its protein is CASSFSPGAGQETQYF.

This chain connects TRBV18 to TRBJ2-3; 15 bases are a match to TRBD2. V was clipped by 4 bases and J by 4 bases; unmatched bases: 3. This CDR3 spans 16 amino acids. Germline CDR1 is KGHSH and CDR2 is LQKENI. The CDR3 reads CASSHRTSGRADTQYF. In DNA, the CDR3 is TGTGCCAGCTCACATCGGACTAGCGGGAGGGCAGATACGCAGTATTTT.

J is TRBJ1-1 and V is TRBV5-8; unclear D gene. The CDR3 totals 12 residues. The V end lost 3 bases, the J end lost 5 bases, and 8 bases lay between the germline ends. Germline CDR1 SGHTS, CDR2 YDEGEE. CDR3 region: CASSSDLTEAFF. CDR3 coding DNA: TGTGCCAGCAGCTCGGACCTAACTGAAGCTTTCTTT.

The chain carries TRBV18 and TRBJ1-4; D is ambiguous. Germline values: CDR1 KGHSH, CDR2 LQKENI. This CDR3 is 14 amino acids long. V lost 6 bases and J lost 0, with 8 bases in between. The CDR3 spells CASSIVATNEKLFF. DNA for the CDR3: TGTGCCAGCTCTATTGTTGCAACTAATGAAAAACTGTTTTTT.

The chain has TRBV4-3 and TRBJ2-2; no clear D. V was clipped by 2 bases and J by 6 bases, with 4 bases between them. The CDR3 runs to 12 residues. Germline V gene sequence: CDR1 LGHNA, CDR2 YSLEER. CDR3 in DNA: TGCGCCAGCAGCCAACTTCCCGGGGAGCTGTTTTTT. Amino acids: CASSQLPGELFF.

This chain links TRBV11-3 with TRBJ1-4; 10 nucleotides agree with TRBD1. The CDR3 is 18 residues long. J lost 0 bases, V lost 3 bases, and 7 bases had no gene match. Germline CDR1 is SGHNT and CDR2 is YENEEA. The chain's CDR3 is CASSFLTGGPATNEKLFF. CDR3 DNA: TGTGCCAGCAGCTTTTTGACAGGGGGCCCTGCAACTAATGAAAAACTGTTTTTT.

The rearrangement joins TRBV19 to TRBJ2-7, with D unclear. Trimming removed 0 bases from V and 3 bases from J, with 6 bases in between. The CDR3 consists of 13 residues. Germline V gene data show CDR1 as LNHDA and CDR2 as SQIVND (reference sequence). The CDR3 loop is CASSIDWSYEQYF. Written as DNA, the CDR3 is TGTGCCAGTAGTATAGATTGGAGCTACGAGCAGTACTTC.